Here is one T cell receptor beta chain with its context. The antigen remains unidentified. This record belongs to a study of T-cell reconstitution after alpha-beta-depleted transplantation in children. Using unique molecular identifiers, the investigators prepared the TCRbeta library. From the PCR reads, TCRdb called clonotypes with MiXCR, one entry per CDR3 protein. The table records 350,000 to 500,000 distinct CDR3 sequences, around 46% of them present only once. Study-level points and caveats: It was surviving recipient T cells and thymic progenitors that gave some patients high TCRbeta diversity at day 60. Reportedly, alpha-beta T cells present about two months post-transplant originated from several hundred expanded clones of graft origin.

Between the trimmed V and J ends, which lost 11 bases and 3 bases, there was a span of 20 bases. The CDR3 sequence is 14 residues long. The source was PBMCs, collected before TCRalphabeta/CD19-depleted stem cell transplant. This TCR was recovered from a girl aged 2 to 9 with aplastic anemia, due to receive a stem cell transplant. V is TRBV12-3 or TRBV12-4 and J is TRBJ2-7, with TRBD1 as a possible D gene (6 bases). CDR3 amino acids: CASATGQLRYEQYF. The CDR3 DNA is TGTGCCTCTGCTACAGGGCAACTCCGCTACGAGCAGTACTTC.